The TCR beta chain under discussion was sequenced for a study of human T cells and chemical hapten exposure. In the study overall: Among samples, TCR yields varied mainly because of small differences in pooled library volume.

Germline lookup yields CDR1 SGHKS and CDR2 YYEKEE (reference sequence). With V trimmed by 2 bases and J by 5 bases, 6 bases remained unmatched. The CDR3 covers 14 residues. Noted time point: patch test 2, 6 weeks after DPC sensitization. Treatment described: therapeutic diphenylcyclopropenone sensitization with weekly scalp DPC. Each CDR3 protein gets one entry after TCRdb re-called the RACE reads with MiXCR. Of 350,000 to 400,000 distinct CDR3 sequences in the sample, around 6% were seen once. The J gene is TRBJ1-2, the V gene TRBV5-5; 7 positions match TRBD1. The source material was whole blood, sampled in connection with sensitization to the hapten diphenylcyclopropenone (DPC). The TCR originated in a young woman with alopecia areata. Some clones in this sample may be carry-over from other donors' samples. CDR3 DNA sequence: TGTGCCAGCAGCTTCCAAACAGGGGCATATGGCTACACCTTC. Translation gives CASSFQTGAYGYTF. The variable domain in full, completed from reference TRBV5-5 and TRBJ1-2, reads DAGVTQSPTHLIKTRGQQVTLRCSPISGHKSVSWYQQVLGQGPQFIFQYYEKEERGRGNFPDRFSARQFPNYSSELNVNALLLGDSALYLCASSFQTGAYGYTFGSGTRLTVV.